This T cell receptor beta chain was sequenced during a study of T-cell memory formation after mild COVID-19. The germline gives CDR1 SGHDT, CDR2 YYEEEE. The CDR3 consists of 16 residues. TCRdb re-analysed the 5' RACE reads in MiXCR, keeping a single row per CDR3 protein. The table lists about 540,000 distinct CDR3 sequences, about a fifth of them singletons. This clonotype was seen only a few times. Its antigen remains unidentified. The junction departs from the called germline gene at one end, perhaps through a read error. Study-wide results and caveats: Some clones that responded were present in memory (sampled pre-infection), which suggests cross-reactive memory joined.

The sequenced sample consisted of PBMCs or a T cell subset sorted from them (not recorded which). This chain joins TRBV5-6 and TRBJ2-7; D is ambiguous. This receptor was taken from an adult woman who had mild COVID-19 (a few samples of this study predate the infection). Cell type and time point are not known. CDR3 nucleotide sequence: TGTGCCAGCAGCGGAGAATTTGGGTTCGCCTCCGACGAGCAGTACTTC. This encodes CASSGEFGFASDEQYF.